Shown below are 9 T cell receptor beta chains from a single sample sequenced in a study of blood T cell repertoires in COVID-19. Libraries were prepared by immunoSEQ multiplex PCR; TCRdb keeps only in-frame clonotypes and omits some of them. The sample yields 60,000 or so clones, approximately 83% seen once. The sequenced sample consisted of peripheral blood. Receptors were obtained from a man aged 25 to 45 with COVID-19, enrolled during active disease.

The V and J genes are TRBV7-8 and TRBJ2-3; D unclear. Germline V gene lookup returns CDR1 SGHVS and CDR2 FQNEAQ. The V end was cut by 1 base, the J end by 6 bases, with 14 bases between. The CDR3 has 15 amino acids. The CDR3: CASSLGNSPSDTQYF. CDR3 DNA: TGTGCCAGCAGCTTAGGGAACAGCCCATCTGATACGCAGTATTTT.

This clone is a singleton in its sample. This sequence joins TRBV6-4 and TRBJ1-1, with D maybe TRBD1 (5 bases). Germline values: CDR1 MRHNA, CDR2 SNTAGT. The CDR3 loop spans 14 amino acids. V shed 10 bases and J shed 3 bases, with 18 bases lying between them. The CDR3 protein is CATRRRGEDTEAFF. For the CDR3, the DNA is TGTGCCACCCGTCGAAGGGGCGAGGACACTGAAGCTTTCTTT.

DNA of the CDR3: TGTGCCAGTAGTCCACGATTGTTTACAGGGGGCGCAGACACTGAAGCTTTCTTT. This gives the protein CASSPRLFTGGADTEAFF. The V and J genes are TRBV19 and TRBJ1-1; 9 positions agree with TRBD1. V was clipped by 5 bases and J by 3 bases; unmatched bases: 16. Germline V gene data show CDR1 as LNHDA and CDR2 as SQIVND (reference sequence). The CDR3 has 18 residues.

The V and J genes are TRBV5-5 and TRBJ2-7, with 8 bases lining up with TRBD2. CDR3 length: 17 residues. V was clipped by 0 bases and J by 2 bases; unmatched bases: 10. The germline V gene encodes CDR1 SGHKS and CDR2 YYEKEE (reference sequence). This chain's CDR3 is CASSLALAGRETYEQYF. CDR3 sequence (DNA): TGTGCCAGCAGCTTGGCATTAGCGGGAAGGGAAACCTACGAGCAGTACTTC.

The V gene is TRBV27, the J gene TRBJ2-6; 8 nucleotides agree with TRBD1. This CDR3 region has 17 residues. Trimming removed 6 bases from V and 0 bases from J; junction bases left unmatched: 7. Germline V lookup: CDR1 MNHEY, CDR2 SMNVEV (reference sequence). DNA for the CDR3: TGTGCCAGCAGGCGGGACAGGTTAAGCTCTGGGGCCAACGTCCTGACTTTC. Its translation is CASRRDRLSSGANVLTF.

This chain joins TRBV27 and TRBJ2-7; no clear D. The CDR3 runs to 15 residues. Germline assignment: CDR1 MNHEY and CDR2 SMNVEV (reference sequence). The ends were cut back, 0 bases at V and 2 bases at J, with 11 bases in the middle. CDR3 DNA: TGTGCCAGCAGTTTATCATTCACAAGTCCCTACGAGCAGTACTTC. This translates into CASSLSFTSPYEQYF.

A note on this clone: The junction differs from germline at one of its ends, possibly a read error. The chain links TRBV11-2 to TRBJ2-1; TRBD1 matches 9 bases. The germline V gene encodes CDR1 SGHAT and CDR2 FQNNGV. CDR3 length: 19 amino acids. The CDR3 DNA reads as TGTGCCAGCAGCTTAGATCACAAATCCGGGACAGGGAAGTACAGTGAGCAGTTCTTC. It codes for CASSLDHKSGTGKYSEQFF.

The chain carries TRBV2 and TRBJ1-2; D is perhaps TRBD1 (6 bases). From germline, CDR1 is SNHLY and CDR2 FYNNEI. The CDR3 covers 16 residues. V was pared by 2 bases and J by 0 bases, with 13 bases between. Here the CDR3 reads CASSERGGRANYGYTF. For the CDR3, the DNA is TGTGCCAGCAGTGAAAGGGGGGGGCGAGCTAACTATGGCTACACCTTC.

This chain connects TRBV21-1 to TRBJ1-1; the table assigns TRBD1, which was not confirmed against the DNA. TRBV21-1 is a documented pseudogene. This CDR3 has 14 amino acids. CDR3 nucleotide sequence: TGTGCCAGCACCCCGCAGGGGGCGAGCACTGAAGCTTTCTTT. Translating gives CASTPQGASTEAFF.